Sequencing of this T cell receptor (beta chain) was carried out in a study of Ad26.COV2.S vaccination and SARS-CoV-2 variants. The treatment here: about 20 received Ad26.COV2.S at low or high dose, single or two shots; a few received placebo; per-sample allocation not given. The samples date from day 63 after the first vaccine or placebo injection. Assay used: immunoSEQ multiplex PCR; TCRdb lists only in-frame clones, some missing. The sample includes a few hundred thousand clones, 75% to 95% seen only once; the top ten take less than 15%. Germline V gene data show CDR1 as KGHSH and CDR2 as LQKENI. Unmatched junction bases numbered 10, after V lost 4 bases and J lost 1 base. CDR3 length equals 17 residues. This clone was seen a few times.

V is TRBV18 and J is TRBJ1-3; 7 nucleotides agree with TRBD1. The sequences come from peripheral blood, collected in a trial of Ad26.COV2.S vaccine versus placebo. The source is a person aged 18 to 59 who received the Ad26.COV2.S COVID-19 vaccine or a placebo. The CDR3 sequence: CASSRSRDRISGNTIYF. The DNA for the CDR3 is TGTGCCAGCTCACGGTCAAGGGACAGAATTTCTGGAAACACCATATATTTT.